This T cell receptor (beta chain) emerged from a study of control samples from healthy donors and cancer patients. Produced via immunoSEQ multiplex PCR; TCRdb's table is partial and in-frame only. The table lists 100,000 or so clones, 83% of them singletons. Trimming stripped 7 bases from V and 5 bases from J, with 14 bases between. Germline V lookup: CDR1 SNHLY, CDR2 FYNNEI. This CDR3 is built from 13 residues. The receptor was derived from a woman aged 45-60 years in good health. Input material: blood. The chain carries TRBV2 and TRBJ2-5, with D possibly matching TRBD1 (5 bases). CDR3: CASNSDRRETQYF. The CDR3 DNA follows: TGTGCCAGCAACTCAGACAGAAGGGAGACCCAGTACTTC.